This entry lists 18 T cell receptor beta chains sequenced from one sample in a study of OX40 agonist ivuxolimab in advanced cancers. Assay: immunoSEQ multiplex PCR; the TCRdb copy retains only in-frame clones and omits some. Among just over 95,000 clones, nearly 90% were seen once, and the ten largest hold around 0.16%. The specimen was CD4+ or CD8+ T cells sorted from blood, collected in a trial of the OX40 agonist ivuxolimab. These receptors all stem from an adult with an advanced solid tumor such as melanoma, head and neck, liver or kidney cancer.

The rearrangement joins TRBV5-1 to TRBJ1-1, with TRBD1 matching 11 bases. The CDR3 is 14 amino acids. J lost 4 bases, V lost 2 bases, and 1 base had no gene match. CDR1 is SGHRS, CDR2 YFSETQ, per germline. DNA of the CDR3: TGCGCCAGCAGCTTTGGGACAGGGGGCACTGAAGCTTTCTTT. Translating it yields CASSFGTGGTEAFF.

The V call is TRBV15, the J call TRBJ2-7; D is unclear. CDR3 length equals 12 residues. The V end was cut by 4 bases, the J end by 7 bases, with 11 bases between. CDR1 is LNHNV and CDR2 is YYDKDF in the germline V gene (reference sequence). As DNA, the CDR3 is TGTGCCACCAGCACTCGGACCGGAGAGCAGTACTTC. It is translated as CATSTRTGEQYF.

The CDR3 DNA sequence: TGTGCCAGCCGGCTAATTGGTGGAAACACCATATATTTT. This gives the protein CASRLIGGNTIYF. The chain links TRBV6-1 to TRBJ1-3; D is unresolved. From germline, CDR1 is MNHNS and CDR2 SASEGT. V lost 8 bases and J 3 bases, leaving 11 bases between the germline ends. The CDR3 spans 13 residues.

V and J are TRBV7-8 and TRBJ2-7, with D possibly TRBD2 on 6 matching bases. Germline V gene lookup returns CDR1 SGHVS and CDR2 FQNEAQ. CDR3 length: 14 residues. Trimming stripped 0 bases from V and 2 bases from J, with 8 bases between. CDR3 residues: CASSLAGGPYEQYF. The CDR3 DNA sequence: TGTGCCAGCAGCTTAGCGGGGGGACCCTACGAGCAGTACTTC.

This chain connects TRBV9 to TRBJ2-5, with D maybe TRBD2 (5 bases). Trimming removed 4 bases from V and 5 bases from J, with 24 bases in between. Per the germline V gene, CDR1 is SGDLS and CDR2 is YYNGEE. The CDR3 consists of 17 residues. CDR3 sequence (DNA): TGTGCCAGCAGCCCCCTCTCTGGGAGCTTCGGGGTGGAGACCCAGTACTTC. Protein product: CASSPLSGSFGVETQYF.

The chain is built from TRBV4-2 and TRBJ1-4; a weak D match, TRBD1 (5 bases). CDR3 length: 15 residues. The germline gives CDR1 LGHNA, CDR2 YNFKEQ. The germline V and J ends were trimmed by 3 bases and 5 bases, with 13 bases remaining between them. The CDR3 sequence is CASSHIRQNNEKLFF. Here the CDR3 DNA reads TGTGCCAGCAGCCACATAAGACAGAACAATGAAAAACTGTTTTTT.

This sequence joins TRBV5-1 and TRBJ1-2, with 9 bases that match TRBD1. The germline gives CDR1 SGHRS, CDR2 YFSETQ. The CDR3 length is 16 residues. The ends lost 5 bases at V and 2 bases at J; junction bases unmatched: 10. CDR3 loop: CASRHTSGTGNYGYTF. The CDR3 DNA follows: TGCGCCAGCAGGCATACCTCCGGGACAGGGAACTATGGCTACACCTTC. The whole variable domain, remainder taken from reference TRBV5-1 and TRBJ1-2, is KAGVTQTPRYLIKTRGQQVTLSCSPISGHRSVSWYQQTPGQGLQFLFEYFSETQRNKGNFPGRFSGRQFSNSRSEMNVSTLELGDSALYLCASRHTSGTGNYGYTFGSGTRLTVV.

This CDR3 reads CASLGPGLAGVGDEQFF. CDR3 DNA sequence: TGTGCCAGCTTAGGGCCGGGACTAGCGGGAGTAGGGGATGAGCAGTTCTTC. V usage is TRBV28 and J usage is TRBJ2-1, with 14 positions matching TRBD2. Germline V gives CDR1 MDHEN, CDR2 SYDVKM. Trimming removed 8 bases from V and 8 bases from J; junction bases left unmatched: 14. This CDR3 has 17 residues. Full variable domain (missing parts from reference TRBV28 and TRBJ2-1): DVKVTQSSRYLVKRTGEKVFLECVQDMDHENMFWYRQDPGLGLRLIYFSYDVKMKEKGDIPEGYSVSREKKERFSLILESASTNQTSMYLCASLGPGLAGVGDEQFFGPGTRLTVL.

V and J are TRBV6-1 and TRBJ1-1; D remains ambiguous. The V gene lost 7 bases and the J gene lost 0 bases, with 6 bases spanning the gap. Looked up from germline, CDR1 is MNHNS and CDR2 is SASEGT. The CDR3 is made up of 12 amino acids. The CDR3 nucleotides read TGTGCCAGCATAAAAATGAACACTGAAGCTTTCTTT. Protein sequence: CASIKMNTEAFF.

The chain carries TRBV30 and TRBJ1-1; 7 bases map to TRBD1. Losses at the gene ends were 4 bases for V and 2 bases for J; bases not matched to a gene: 1. The CDR3 totals 12 residues. CDR1 GTSNPN and CDR2 SVGIG come from the germline V gene (reference sequence). The chain's CDR3 is CAWKGANTEAFF. The DNA for the CDR3 is TGTGCCTGGAAGGGGGCCAACACTGAAGCTTTCTTT. Using reference TRBV30 and TRBJ1-1 for the parts outside the CDR3, the full variable domain is SQTIHQWPATLVQPVGSPLSLECTVEGTSNPNLYWYRQAAGRGLQLLFYSVGIGQISSEVPQNLSASRPQDRQFILSSKKLLLSDSGFYLCAWKGANTEAFFGQGTRLTVV.

This chain joins TRBV5-1 and TRBJ2-1, with D hard to call. Germline lookup yields CDR1 SGHRS and CDR2 YFSETQ. The CDR3 has 14 residues. The V and J ends lost 0 bases and 9 bases respectively, with 13 bases between them. CDR3 amino acids: CASSLARTRGEQFF. CDR3 in DNA: TGCGCCAGCAGCTTGGCCCGGACCCGCGGTGAGCAGTTCTTC.

This clone showed up just once. The chain combines TRBV10-1 with TRBJ2-3; 10 bases are shared with TRBD2. This CDR3 is 15 amino acids long. Germline V gene sequence: CDR1 WNHNN, CDR2 SYGVQD (reference sequence). V dropped 4 bases and J dropped 5; count of bases not matched to a gene: 6. CDR3 nucleotide sequence: TGCGCCAGCAGTGTAGCGGGAGGAGGTCTAGATACGCAGTATTTT. Translated, it gives CASSVAGGGLDTQYF.

This clone showed up just once. The rearrangement links TRBV6-1 to TRBJ2-3; 9 bases agree with TRBD1. Germline values: CDR1 MNHNS, CDR2 SASEGT. Trimming removed 1 base from V and 4 bases from J; junction bases left unmatched: 6. This CDR3 spans 16 amino acids. CDR3 DNA: TGTGCCAGCAGTGAAGTAGGGACAGGGAACGCAGATACGCAGTATTTT. It codes for CASSEVGTGNADTQYF.

As regards this clone: The same CDR3 is also encoded by other DNA sequences in this sample. The chain has TRBV5-6 and TRBJ2-2; unclear D gene. V shed 1 base and J shed 6 bases, with 7 bases lying between them. Germline V CDR1 and CDR2: SGHDT, YYEEEE. This CDR3 region has 13 residues. CDR3 nucleotide sequence: TGTGCCAGCAGCTTGTCCGGTCCCGGGGAGCTGTTTTTT. It specifies CASSLSGPGELFF. The entire variable domain, with the rest obtained from reference TRBV5-6 and TRBJ2-2, is as follows: DAGVTQSPTHLIKTRGQQVTLRCSPKSGHDTVSWYQQALGQGPQFIFQYYEEEERQRGNFPDRFSGHQFPNYSSELNVNALLLGDSALYLCASSLSGPGELFFGEGSRLTVL.

V gene TRBV5-1 combines with J gene TRBJ2-5, with 11 nucleotides matching TRBD2. The V gene end was trimmed by 0 bases and the J gene end by 1 base; junction bases not matched to a gene: 2. The CDR3 is made up of 16 amino acids. Germline CDR1 SGHRS, CDR2 YFSETQ. The CDR3 loop reads CASSLDSGGAQETQYF. In DNA, the CDR3 is TGCGCCAGCAGCTTGGATAGCGGGGGGGCCCAAGAGACCCAGTACTTC.

This rearrangement joins TRBV5-4 to TRBJ2-3, with D hard to call. The V gene lost 2 bases and the J gene lost 3 bases, with 7 bases spanning the gap. The V gene's germline CDR1 is SGHNT and CDR2 YYREEE (reference sequence). The CDR3 is 13 amino acids. The CDR3 reads CASSLTFTDTQYF. The DNA of the CDR3 is TGTGCCAGCAGCTTAACTTTTACAGATACGCAGTATTTT.

V and J are TRBV6-6 and TRBJ2-7; 10 nucleotides line up with TRBD1. The trim removed 5 bases at V and 3 bases at J, leaving 4 bases unmatched. The CDR3 extends over 14 amino acids. The V gene's germline CDR1 is MNHNY and CDR2 SVGAGI (reference sequence). CDR3: CASSGDRGYYEQYF. CDR3 sequence (DNA): TGTGCCAGCAGTGGGGACAGGGGCTACTACGAGCAGTACTTC.

V usage is TRBV29-1 and J usage is TRBJ2-7, with 9 bases aligning to TRBD2. Germline V lookup: CDR1 SQVTM, CDR2 ANQGSEA. The CDR3 consists of 16 residues. V shed 4 bases and J 0 bases; nucleotides not matched to a gene: 10. CDR3 amino acids: CSVGGLAGLASYEQYF. DNA of the CDR3: TGCAGCGTTGGGGGGCTAGCGGGGCTCGCCTCCTACGAGCAGTACTTC.